This T cell receptor beta chain emerged from a study of T cell changes during pregnancy in multiple sclerosis. Between the trimmed V and J ends, which lost 0 bases and 0 bases, there was a span of 9 bases. Germline V lookup: CDR1 SGDLS, CDR2 YYNGEE. The length of the CDR3 is 15 residues. Data came from immunoSEQ multiplex PCR; TCRdb stores just in-frame clones and leaves some out. Here the sample spans 100,000 to 140,000 clones, about 90% being singletons. The sequence came from a female donor in good health, enrolled as a control in a pregnancy study. The starting material was peripheral blood, obtained in the third trimester of pregnancy. This chain links TRBV9 with TRBJ1-1; no reliable D call. The CDR3 sequence: CASSVDPGMNTEAFF. The DNA for the CDR3 is TGTGCCAGCAGCGTAGACCCGGGGATGAACACTGAAGCTTTCTTT.